This entry describes one T cell receptor beta chain. In germline, CDR1 is MDHEN, CDR2 SYDVKM. This CDR3 is 12 amino acids long. Deletions cut 7 bases from V and 6 bases from J, with 13 bases between. These data come from a study of PD-L1 blockade in urothelial cancer. Libraries were prepared by immunoSEQ multiplex PCR; TCRdb keeps only in-frame clonotypes and omits some of them. The table has some 97,000 clones, about 90% seen once; the top ten hold 0.75% to 0.95%. The sample in question was PBMCs, obtained around atezolizumab (anti-PD-L1) treatment. The TCR was taken from a woman of 80 years or more with urothelial cancer. V is TRBV28 and J is TRBJ2-7; a possible D gene is TRBD1 (6 bases). CDR3 loop: CASNTDSPEQYF. The CDR3, as DNA: TGTGCCAGCAATACGGACAGCCCCGAGCAGTACTTC.